The clone carrying this TCR beta chain was seen once. Germline lookup yields CDR1 MGHDK and CDR2 SYGVNS. The CDR3 spans 15 residues. Unmatched junction bases numbered 6, after V lost 3 bases and J lost 5 bases. The sample comes from a study of blood T cell repertoires in COVID-19. Study as a whole: The United States, Italy and Spain provided the acute and convalescent COVID-19 samples.

Profiled with immunoSEQ multiplex PCR; TCRdb holds only in-frame clones, not every one. The profile shows more than 25,000 clones, around 87% of them singletons. The V gene is TRBV25-1, the J gene TRBJ1-1; 10 bases map to TRBD1. The material sequenced was peripheral blood. The sequence came from a man aged 50-60 years with active COVID-19. Here the CDR3 reads CASSDWDRGVTEAFF. CDR3 in DNA: TGTGCCAGCAGTGACTGGGACAGGGGAGTAACTGAAGCTTTCTTT. Full variable domain (missing parts from reference TRBV25-1 and TRBJ1-1): EADIYQTPRYLVIGTGKKITLECSQTMGHDKMYWYQQDPGMELHLIHYSYGVNSTEKGDLSSESTVSRIRTEHFPLTLESARPSHTSQYLCASSDWDRGVTEAFFGQGTRLTVV.